Listed below are T cell receptor beta chains from one sample, sequenced in a study of response to subunit inactivated influenza vaccine. TCRdb reanalysed the RT-PCR reads using MiXCR and keeps one entry per CDR3 protein. This sample has under 550,000 distinct CDR3 sequences, with approximately 7.2% found just once. Material: PBMCs from blood, obtained around 25 months after vaccination. The receptors here all came from a man aged 45 to 75 who received an inactivated influenza vaccine. CDR3s include the opening cysteine and the closing phenylalanine or tryptophan. A D gene is named only where the DNA matches it firmly. Not all rows give a size; the values are once, few, many and, for expanded clones, a class.

V,J,size,D,DNA,CDR3
TRBV10-3,TRBJ2-7,few,TRBD2,TGTGCCATCAGTTCGACTAGCGGGAGGGACGAGCAGTACTTC,CAISSTSGRDEQYF
TRBV4-1,TRBJ1-2,many,NA,TGCGCCAGCAGCCGGCTAATGGTCCCTCCCGGCGGCTACACCTTC,CASSRLMVPPGGYTF
TRBV12-3/TRBV12-4,TRBJ1-5,NA,NA,TGTGCCAGCAGTTTTGGTGGGGCAGGCAATCAGCCCCAGCATTTT,CASSFGGAGNQPQHF
TRBV19,TRBJ1-1,few,TRBD1,TGTGCCAGTAGCGGACAGGTTACTGAAGCTTTCTTT,CASSGQVTEAFF
TRBV5-1,TRBJ2-5,few,NA,TGCGCCAGCAGCTTGATGCAGGAGACCCAGTACTTC,CASSLMQETQYF
TRBV28,TRBJ1-1,few,NA,TGTGCCAGCAGAAAAAGTCTGATGGCTATCATGAACACTGAAGCTTTCTTT,CASRKSLMAIMNTEAFF
TRBV18,TRBJ2-5,NA,NA,TGTGCCAGCTCACCACCGATATCGGGAAATCGGGAGACCCAGTACTTC,CASSPPISGNRETQYF
TRBV7-2,TRBJ1-4,many,NA,TGTGCCAGCAGCCTAGCGAGGACAGAAGAAAAACTGTTTTTT,CASSLARTEEKLFF
TRBV5-4,TRBJ2-7,NA,NA,TGTGCCAGCAGCCAAAAGGACGGGCTTTTATACGAGCAGTACTTC,CASSQKDGLLYEQYF
TRBV3-1,TRBJ1-2,NA,TRBD1,TGTGCCAGCAGCCAGGGGACAGGGGGAACAGGCTACACCTTC,CASSQGTGGTGYTF
TRBV4-3,TRBJ1-5,NA,TRBD1,TGCGCCAGCAGCCAGGACAGGGGGGTTCAGCCCCAGCATTTT,CASSQDRGVQPQHF
TRBV11-2,TRBJ2-1,few,TRBD2,TGTGCCAGCAGCTCAGGGACTAGCGGGGGGTTCTCCTACAATGAGCAGTTCTTC,CASSSGTSGGFSYNEQFF
TRBV28,TRBJ1-2,many,TRBD1,TGTGCCAGCAGTTTGGGGACAGGGTTTAACTATGGCTACACCTTC,CASSLGTGFNYGYTF
TRBV7-6,TRBJ2-1,many,NA,TGTGCCAGCAGCTTAGCGTGGTCCGGGGGTGAGCAGTTCTTC,CASSLAWSGGEQFF
TRBV11-2,TRBJ1-2,NA,NA,TGTGCCAGCAGCTTCTTCGCGCGGCGGAACTATGGCTACACCTTC,CASSFFARRNYGYTF
TRBV27,TRBJ2-1,NA,TRBD2,TGTGCCAGCAGTCAGGGACTAGCGGGTGACCTCTCCTACAATGAGCAGTTCTTC,CASSQGLAGDLSYNEQFF
TRBV5-1,TRBJ2-7,many,NA,TGCGCCAGCAGCTTGGCGCACAGCAGCTACGAGCAGTACTTC,CASSLAHSSYEQYF
TRBV20-1,TRBJ2-7,NA,NA,TGCAGTGCTAGTGTTCAGTCCTACGAGCAGTACTTC,CSASVQSYEQYF
TRBV20-1,TRBJ2-1,NA,TRBD1,TGCAGTGTCACAGGGGTTCGCTACAATGAGCAGTTCTTC,CSVTGVRYNEQFF
TRBV6-5,TRBJ1-2,few,NA,TGTGCCAGCAGTTACGGAGCCGGAGACTCCTATGGCTACACCTTC,CASSYGAGDSYGYTF
TRBV10-3,TRBJ2-7,many,TRBD1,TGTGCCATCAACGCAGGGGGCTCCTCCTACGAGCAGTACTTC,CAINAGGSSYEQYF
TRBV20-1,TRBJ2-3,NA,NA,TGCAGTGTTCGGGGCGAAGTGGATACGCAGTATTTT,CSVRGEVDTQYF
TRBV4-2,TRBJ2-7,many,NA,TGTGCCAGCAGCCAAGGAAGAAGTAGTTCTAGCTACGAGCAGTACTTC,CASSQGRSSSSYEQYF
TRBV20-1,TRBJ2-7,NA,TRBD2,TGCAGTGCCCCCGATAGCGGGAGCTCCTACGAGCAGTACTTC,CSAPDSGSSYEQYF
TRBV7-9,TRBJ2-7,few,TRBD1,TGTGCCAGCAGCTTAAGACAGGGGGGGGAGCAGTACTTC,CASSLRQGGEQYF
TRBV7-9,TRBJ2-1,few,TRBD2,TGTGCCAGCAGCTTAGTGGGCGGGAGTCTGACTGAGCAGTTCTTC,CASSLVGGSLTEQFF
TRBV7-8,TRBJ2-4,NA,NA,TGTGCCAGCAGCTTAAGGAGAGAAAACATTCAGTACTTC,CASSLRRENIQYF
TRBV3-1,TRBJ2-2,few,NA,TGTGCCAGCAGCCAAAGTCAGCGATATCCTCTGAACACCGGGGAGCTGTTTTTT,CASSQSQRYPLNTGELFF
TRBV4-1,TRBJ1-2,few,NA,TGCGCCAGCAGCCCTCGGGCCCTAGGTGACTATGGCTACACCTTC,CASSPRALGDYGYTF
TRBV5-1,TRBJ1-2,many,TRBD1,TGCGCCAGCAGCGGGACAGGGGGCGGCTATGGCTACACCTTC,CASSGTGGGYGYTF
TRBV12-3/TRBV12-4,TRBJ2-1,many,TRBD1,TGTGCCAGCAGTTTGAAGGGACAGGGGGCTTGGGAGCAGTTCTTC,CASSLKGQGAWEQFF
TRBV29-1,TRBJ2-5,NA,NA,TGCAGCGTTGGACCGCACCAAGAGACCCAGTACTTC,CSVGPHQETQYF
TRBV7-2,TRBJ2-3,NA,NA,TGTGCCACAGGTTATCGGGCAGAAGATACGCAGTATTTT,CATGYRAEDTQYF
TRBV6-1,TRBJ2-5,NA,TRBD1,TGTGCCAGCACAGAAGACTTGACAGGGGGCCGGACCCAGTACTTC,CASTEDLTGGRTQYF
TRBV4-3,TRBJ1-2,NA,TRBD1,TGCGCCAGCAGCCAAACAGGGGGTTACGACTATGGCTACACCTTC,CASSQTGGYDYGYTF
TRBV7-2,TRBJ1-2,few,NA,TGTGCCAGCAGCTTAGGTGGCGGGATATATGGCTACACCTTC,CASSLGGGIYGYTF
TRBV20-1,TRBJ2-6,many,NA,TGCAGTGCTACCCCAGGGTCTGGGGCCAACGTCCTGACTTTC,CSATPGSGANVLTF
TRBV13,TRBJ2-5,NA,NA,TGTGCCAGCAGCTTAGGCCAATCAGAGACCCAGTACTTC,CASSLGQSETQYF
TRBV7-6,TRBJ2-7,NA,NA,TGTGCCAGCAGCTTTCCCCGGGGGGAGCAGTACTTC,CASSFPRGEQYF
TRBV24-1,TRBJ2-7,NA,NA,TGTGCCACCAGTGATGCCAGACAGGCCCCCTACGAGCAGTACTTC,CATSDARQAPYEQYF
TRBV15,TRBJ2-3,many,NA,TGTGCCGCCAAACACCCTCGCACAGATACGCAGTATTTT,CAAKHPRTDTQYF
TRBV27,TRBJ1-2,few,NA,TGTGCCAGCAGCCAGAGGGGATACTATGGCTACACCTTC,CASSQRGYYGYTF